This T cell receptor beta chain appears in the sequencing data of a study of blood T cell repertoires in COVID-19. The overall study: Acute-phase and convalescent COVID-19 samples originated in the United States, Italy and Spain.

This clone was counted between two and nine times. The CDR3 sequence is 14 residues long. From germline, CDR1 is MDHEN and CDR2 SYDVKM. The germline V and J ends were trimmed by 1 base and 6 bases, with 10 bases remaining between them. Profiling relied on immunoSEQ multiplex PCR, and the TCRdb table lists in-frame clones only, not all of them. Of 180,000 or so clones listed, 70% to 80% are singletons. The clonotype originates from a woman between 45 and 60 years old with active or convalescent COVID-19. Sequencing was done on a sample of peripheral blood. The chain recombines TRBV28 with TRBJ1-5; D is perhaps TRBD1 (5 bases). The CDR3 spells CASSLYQGSQPQHF. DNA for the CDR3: TGTGCCAGCAGTTTATACCAGGGAAGTCAGCCCCAGCATTTT. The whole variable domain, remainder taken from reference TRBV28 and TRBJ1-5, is DVKVTQSSRYLVKRTGEKVFLECVQDMDHENMFWYRQDPGLGLRLIYFSYDVKMKEKGDIPEGYSVSREKKERFSLILESASTNQTSMYLCASSLYQGSQPQHFGDGTRLSIL.